These 4 T cell receptor beta chains came from one sample sequenced in a study of T cell responses to AZD1222 COVID-19 vaccine. Assay used: immunoSEQ multiplex PCR; TCRdb lists only in-frame clones, some missing. Altogether about 49,000 clones are present, roughly 80% being singletons, with the ten largest covering around 7%. The starting material was peripheral blood, obtained on day 0 of AZD1222 vaccination. All receptors derive from an adult in good health.

The V and J genes are TRBV7-2 and TRBJ2-5; D perhaps matches TRBD1 (6 bases). CDR1 and CDR2 (germline): SGHTA, FQGNSA. V shed 4 bases and J shed 5 bases, with 11 bases lying between them. The CDR3 runs to 13 residues. CDR3: CASSSGQWETQYF. The CDR3 DNA reads as TGTGCCAGCAGCTCCGGACAGTGGGAGACCCAGTACTTC.

This chain uses TRBV6-2 or TRBV6-3 with TRBJ1-1; D call uncertain. The CDR3 has 13 residues. Germline CDR1 is MNHEY and CDR2 is SVGEGT. Trimming took 2 bases from V and 0 from J, leaving 4 bases between them. CDR3 sequence: CASSYAVNTEAFF. In DNA form, the CDR3 reads TGTGCCAGCAGTTACGCAGTGAACACTGAAGCTTTCTTT.

The chain joins TRBV6-5 to TRBJ2-2, with 7 bases lining up with TRBD1. Germline values: CDR1 MNHEY, CDR2 SVGAGI. The CDR3 extends over 14 amino acids. V lost 6 bases, J lost 7 bases, and 8 bases stayed unmatched. In DNA, the CDR3 is TGTGCCAGCAGCTTACAGGGGTCGGACGGGGAGCTGTTTTTT. This gives the protein CASSLQGSDGELFF.

The chain links TRBV6-5 to TRBJ1-4, with 8 nucleotides matching TRBD1. CDR3 length equals 15 residues. Germline V gene lookup returns CDR1 MNHEY and CDR2 SVGAGI. With 11 bases clipped from V and 4 bases from J, the junction kept 12 bases outside the gene matches. The CDR3 loop is CASRTGPNYNEKLFF. CDR3 nucleotide sequence: TGTGCCTCGAGGACAGGGCCAAACTATAATGAAAAACTGTTTTTT.